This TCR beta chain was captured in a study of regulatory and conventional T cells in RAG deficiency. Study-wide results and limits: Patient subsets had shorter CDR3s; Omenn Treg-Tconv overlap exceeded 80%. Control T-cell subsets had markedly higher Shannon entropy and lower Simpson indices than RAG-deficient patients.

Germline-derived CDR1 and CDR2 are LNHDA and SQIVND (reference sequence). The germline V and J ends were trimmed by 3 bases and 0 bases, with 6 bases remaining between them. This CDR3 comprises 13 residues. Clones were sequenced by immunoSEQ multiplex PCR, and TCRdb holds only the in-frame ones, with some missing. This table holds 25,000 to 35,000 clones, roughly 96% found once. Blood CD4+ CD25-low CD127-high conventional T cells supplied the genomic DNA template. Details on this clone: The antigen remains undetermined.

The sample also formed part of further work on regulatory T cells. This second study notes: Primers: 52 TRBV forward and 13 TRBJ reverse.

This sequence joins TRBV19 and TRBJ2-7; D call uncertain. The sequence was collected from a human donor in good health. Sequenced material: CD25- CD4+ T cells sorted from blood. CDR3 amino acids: CASSMQVSYEQYF. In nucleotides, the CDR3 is TGTGCCAGTAGTATGCAGGTCTCCTACGAGCAGTACTTC.